The 15 T cell receptor beta chains listed next were all sequenced from one sample in a study of blood T cells in healthy people across ages. Then a second PCR, running roughly 7 to 11 cycles, was carried out with a sample-barcoded 5' primer and a J-beta primer mix. TCRdb re-derived calls from the 5' RACE reads in MiXCR, one entry per CDR3 protein. The data show about 1.6 million distinct CDR3 sequences, with about 35% seen just once and approximately 10% held by the top ten. Source material: blood. All receptors derive from a woman younger than 45 in good health.

The chain employs TRBV12-3 or TRBV12-4 and TRBJ2-5; TRBD2 agrees at 7 bases. The CDR3 has 15 amino acids. The junction had 6 bases not matched to a gene; V was cut back by 0 bases and J by 5 bases. In DNA form, the CDR3 reads TGTGCCAGCAGTTTAGCCGGGGAGGGTCCGGAGACCCAGTACTTC. It yields the protein CASSLAGEGPETQYF.

This chain connects TRBV12-3 or TRBV12-4 to TRBJ2-1, with D perhaps matching TRBD1 or TRBD2 (5 bases each). The CDR3 sequence is 14 residues long. Deletions cut 5 bases from V and 3 bases from J, with 11 bases between. CDR3 DNA sequence: TGTGCCAGCAGTATAGGGACCAACTACAATGAGCAGTTCTTC. Translated: CASSIGTNYNEQFF.

The V call is TRBV4-1, the J call TRBJ2-4; 11 bases match TRBD2. The J call may be incorrect, as the DNA end agrees better with TRBJ2-7. The CDR3 is made up of 15 amino acids. The germline gives CDR1 MGHRA, CDR2 YSYEKL. CDR3 sequence reads: CASSHPGLAAYEQYF. The DNA of the CDR3 is TGCGCCAGCAGCCACCCGGGACTAGCGGCTTACGAGCAGTACTTC.

The gene calls are TRBV5-1 and TRBJ2-3, with 7 positions matching TRBD1. Germline CDR1 reads SGHRS; CDR2 reads YFSETQ. Trimming took 0 bases from V and 0 from J; bases not matched to a gene: 4. The CDR3 length is 16 residues. The DNA for the CDR3 is TGCGCCAGCAGCTTGGGGGACAGACGTAGCACAGATACGCAGTATTTT. Amino acid sequence: CASSLGDRRSTDTQYF.

Concerning this clonotype: A much larger clone lies a single base off, so this may be a read error. The rearrangement uses TRBV12-3 or TRBV12-4 and TRBJ2-7; D tentatively reads TRBD1 or TRBD2 (6 bases each). The CDR3 loop spans 14 amino acids. The CDR3 DNA sequence: TGTGCCAACAGTTTAAGGGGGGCAAACTACGAGCAGTACTTC. Translating it yields CANSLRGANYEQYF.

The rearrangement links TRBV7-6 to TRBJ2-7; D possibly uses TRBD1 or TRBD2 (5 bases each). Between the trimmed V and J ends, which lost 4 bases and 5 bases, there was a span of 15 bases. From germline, CDR1 is SGHVS and CDR2 FNYEAQ. There are 14 residues in the CDR3. The CDR3 coding sequence is TGTGCCAGCAGCTCCTTCCGGGACCGAGACGAGCAGTACTTC. It yields the protein CASSSFRDRDEQYF. The complete variable domain, with remaining parts taken from reference TRBV7-6 and TRBJ2-7, reads GAGVSQSPRYKVTKRGQDVALRCDPISGHVSLYWYRQALGQGPEFLTYFNYEAQQDKSGLPNDRFSAERPEGSISTLTIQRTEQRDSAMYRCASSSFRDRDEQYFGPGTRLTVT.

This clonotype has more than one count but fewer than ten. The chain links TRBV10-3 to TRBJ2-3; tentatively, D is TRBD2 (7 bases). Trimming took off 7 bases at V and 4 bases at J, with 18 bases between the two ends. The CDR3 runs to 15 residues. Looked up from germline, CDR1 is ENHRY and CDR2 is SYGVKD. The CDR3 region has the DNA TGTGCCATCAAGGTGGGGGGGGGGCGAGCAGATACGCAGTATTTT. It is translated as CAIKVGGGRADTQYF.

The J gene is TRBJ2-1, the V gene TRBV6-1, with 12 bases matching TRBD2. The CDR3 length is 16 residues. Germline CDR1 is MNHNS and CDR2 is SASEGT. The V gene end was trimmed by 5 bases and the J gene end by 3 bases; junction bases not matched to a gene: 5. The CDR3 DNA reads as TGTGCCAGCAGTCTAGCGGGAGGGATTATCTACAATGAGCAGTTCTTC. Protein sequence: CASSLAGGIIYNEQFF.

The genes are TRBV5-1 and TRBJ2-7; D may be TRBD2 (6 bases). The germline gives CDR1 SGHRS, CDR2 YFSETQ. Deletions cut 5 bases from V and 0 bases from J, with 18 bases between. The CDR3 totals 16 residues. CDR3 sequence (DNA): TGCGCCAGCAGTCCCCGGGACTGGTACACCTCCTACGAGCAGTACTTC. Translated, it gives CASSPRDWYTSYEQYF. Complete variable domain (other parts from reference TRBV5-1 and TRBJ2-7): KAGVTQTPRYLIKTRGQQVTLSCSPISGHRSVSWYQQTPGQGLQFLFEYFSETQRNKGNFPGRFSGRQFSNSRSEMNVSTLELGDSALYLCASSPRDWYTSYEQYFGPGTRLTVT.

The V gene is TRBV12-3 or TRBV12-4, the J gene TRBJ2-3, with TRBD2 matching 10 bases. V was pared by 3 bases and J by 1 base, with 4 bases of the junction left unmatched. CDR3 length equals 16 residues. The CDR3 sequence: CASSFSSGSGTDTQYF. The CDR3 coding sequence is TGTGCCAGCAGTTTTTCTAGCGGGAGTGGCACAGATACGCAGTATTTT.

The V and J genes are TRBV14 and TRBJ2-5; TRBD2 agrees at 12 bases. The end of the DNA is better explained by TRBJ2-7, so the J call may be wrong. This CDR3 is built from 16 residues. Germline assignment: CDR1 SGHDN and CDR2 FVKESK. In nucleotides, the CDR3 is TGTGCCAGCAGTTCTACCGGGACTAGCGGGCTCTACGAGCAGTACTTC. Translation gives CASSSTGTSGLYEQYF.

The genes are TRBV27 and TRBJ1-2; no clear D gene. This CDR3 spans 17 amino acids. Trimming shortened V by 4 bases and J by 7 bases, and 25 bases separated the two germline ends. Germline V gene lookup returns CDR1 MNHEY and CDR2 SMNVEV (reference sequence). This chain's CDR3 is CASSSRVHLGSVGGYTF. The CDR3 region has the DNA TGTGCCAGCAGTTCCCGAGTACACCTAGGGAGTGTTGGTGGCTACACCTTC.

This sequence joins TRBV20-1 and TRBJ2-2, with a possible D match to TRBD2 (5 bases). The ends were cut back, 2 bases at V and 6 bases at J, with 16 bases in the middle. The CDR3 runs to 15 residues. CDR1 and CDR2 (germline): DFQATT, SNEGSKA (reference sequence). Here the CDR3 reads CSARPPRLAAGELFF. CDR3 DNA: TGCAGTGCTAGACCCCCAAGGCTAGCCGCCGGGGAGCTGTTTTTT.

This chain links TRBV20-1 with TRBJ2-3; TRBD2 matches 7 bases. Per the germline V gene, CDR1 is DFQATT and CDR2 is SNEGSKA (reference sequence). This CDR3 has 15 amino acids. V dropped 3 bases and J dropped 2; count of bases not matched to a gene: 8. The CDR3 region is CSARALAVYTDTQYF. For the CDR3, the DNA is TGCAGTGCTAGGGCCCTAGCGGTCTACACAGATACGCAGTATTTT.

This rearrangement joins TRBV20-1 to TRBJ2-7, with TRBD2 identical over 11 bases. Trimming took 5 bases from V and 7 from J; bases not matched to a gene: 10. The CDR3 loop spans 14 amino acids. Germline-derived CDR1 and CDR2 are DFQATT and SNEGSKA (reference sequence). Written as DNA, the CDR3 is TGCAGTGCTCCAATAGCGGGAGGGCCGGGAGAGCAGTACTTC. Amino acids: CSAPIAGGPGEQYF.